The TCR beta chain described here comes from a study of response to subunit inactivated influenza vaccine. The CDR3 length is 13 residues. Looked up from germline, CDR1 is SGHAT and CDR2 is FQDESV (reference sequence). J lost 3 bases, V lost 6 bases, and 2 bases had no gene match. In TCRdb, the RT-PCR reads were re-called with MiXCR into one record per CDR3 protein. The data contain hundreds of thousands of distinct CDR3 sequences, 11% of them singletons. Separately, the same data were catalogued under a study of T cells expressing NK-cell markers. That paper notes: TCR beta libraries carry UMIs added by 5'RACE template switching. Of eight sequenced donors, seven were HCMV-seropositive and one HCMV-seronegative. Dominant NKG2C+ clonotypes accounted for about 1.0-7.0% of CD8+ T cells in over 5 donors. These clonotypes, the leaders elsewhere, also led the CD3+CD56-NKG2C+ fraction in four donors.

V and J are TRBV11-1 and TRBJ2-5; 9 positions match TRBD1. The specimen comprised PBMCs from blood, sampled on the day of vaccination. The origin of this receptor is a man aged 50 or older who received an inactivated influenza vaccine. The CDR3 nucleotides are TGTGCCAGCAGTGACAGGGGGAAAGAGACCCAGTACTTC. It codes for CASSDRGKETQYF.